A single sample is the source of the 17 T cell receptor beta chains below, sequenced in a study of regulatory T cells in long-lasting Graves disease. Time point of the sample: newly diagnosed GD, antithyroid drugs for less than 3 months. Isolated PBMC RNA provided the starting material for the TCR library. Arm-PCR with iRepertoire HTBI primers amplified the CDR3 regions for these TCR beta libraries. TCRdb ran MiXCR on the multiplex PCR reads and lists one entry per CDR3 protein. This table has roughly 350,000 distinct CDR3 sequences, roughly a sixth appearing once. The sample was also reused in another study, on T cells in Graves' hyperthyroidism and ophthalmopathy.

Here the sequenced sample was peripheral blood mononuclear cells (PBMCs), taken at new diagnosis, from a patient treated with antithyroid drugs. Receptors originate from a man aged 40-50 years with Graves disease.

This chain links TRBV27 with TRBJ2-7, with 8 nucleotides matching TRBD2. The CDR3 has 15 residues. V lost 2 bases, J lost 2 bases, and 5 bases stayed unmatched. Germline loops: CDR1 MNHEY, CDR2 SMNVEV (reference sequence). CDR3 residues: CASSLDGGGAYEQYF. The CDR3 DNA sequence: TGTGCCAGCAGTTTAGACGGGGGGGGGGCCTACGAGCAGTACTTC.

V and J are TRBV7-9 and TRBJ2-3, with D tentatively TRBD2 (6 bases). V was pared by 2 bases and J by 2 bases, with 14 bases between. The CDR3 length is 16 residues. Germline CDR1 reads SEHNR; CDR2 reads FQNEAQ (reference sequence). The CDR3 spells CASSLHGGSLTDTQYF. As DNA, the CDR3 is TGTGCCAGCAGCTTACACGGGGGTTCCCTCACAGATACGCAGTATTTT.

The chain employs TRBV13 and TRBJ2-2; D perhaps matches TRBD1 (6 bases). CDR1 and CDR2 (germline): PRHDT, FYEKMQ (reference sequence). The V end was cut by 0 bases, the J end by 6 bases, with 11 bases between. The CDR3 totals 15 residues. The CDR3 loop reads CASSLGGAFSGELFF. CDR3 DNA sequence: TGTGCCAGCAGCTTAGGGGGGGCCTTTTCCGGGGAGCTGTTTTTT.

This clonotype was seen ten or more times. The chain has TRBV20-1 and TRBJ2-4, with a weak D call TRBD1 (5 bases). This CDR3 has 13 amino acids. Per the germline V gene, CDR1 is DFQATT and CDR2 is SNEGSKA (reference sequence). V gave up 4 bases and J gave up 0 bases, with 7 bases separating them. The chain's CDR3 is CSATGLAKNIQYF. In DNA form, the CDR3 reads TGCAGTGCTACAGGGCTAGCCAAAAACATTCAGTACTTC.

This clonotype was seen ten or more times. The rearrangement joins TRBV20-1 to TRBJ2-7; TRBD1 aligns across 8 bases. V shed 0 bases and J 7 bases; nucleotides not matched to a gene: 5. Per the germline V gene, CDR1 is DFQATT and CDR2 is SNEGSKA (reference sequence). The CDR3 spans 13 residues. As DNA, the CDR3 is TGCAGTGCTAGAGAACAGGGGGATCGGGAGCAGTACTTC. It translates to CSAREQGDREQYF.

This clonotype was observed a few times. The rearrangement uses TRBV4-1 and TRBJ1-2; no definite D call. The CDR3 is 16 residues long. Germline assignment: CDR1 MGHRA and CDR2 YSYEKL. V lost 4 bases and J 2 bases, leaving 17 bases between the germline ends. Here the CDR3 DNA reads TGCGCCAGCAGCCGCCCGGCGGCAGGACGGAACTATGGCTACACCTTC. It translates to CASSRPAAGRNYGYTF.

The CDR3 DNA is TGTGCCAGCAGTTGGACAGCTTACACCGGGGAGCTGTTTTTT. It encodes CASSWTAYTGELFF. This chain connects TRBV3-1 to TRBJ2-2; D perhaps matches TRBD1 (6 bases). This CDR3 is 14 amino acids long. Looked up from germline, CDR1 is LGHDT and CDR2 is YNNKEL (reference sequence). Between the trimmed V and J ends, which lost 6 bases and 3 bases, there was a span of 11 bases.

This clonotype was observed a few times. The rearrangement joins TRBV30 to TRBJ2-3, with D unclear. Trimming removed 2 bases at V and 10 bases at J, with 10 bases between. CDR1 and CDR2 from the germline V gene are GTSNPN and SVGIG (reference sequence). The CDR3 covers 11 residues. CDR3 sequence: CAWSFGIAQYF. CDR3 DNA sequence: TGTGCCTGGAGTTTTGGAATTGCGCAGTATTTT. Complete variable domain (other parts from reference TRBV30 and TRBJ2-3): SQTIHQWPATLVQPVGSPLSLECTVEGTSNPNLYWYRQAAGRGLQLLFYSVGIGQISSEVPQNLSASRPQDRQFILSSKKLLLSDSGFYLCAWSFGIAQYFGPGTRLTVL.

This clonotype showed up many times. The chain is built from TRBV6-9 and TRBJ2-7; 7 positions match TRBD1. J gave up 9 bases and V 3 bases, and 11 bases lay outside the gene matches. The CDR3 runs to 14 residues. From germline, CDR1 is MNHGY and CDR2 SVAAGI. The CDR3 here is CASSYGSSRTGQYF. In DNA form, the CDR3 reads TGTGCCAGCAGTTACGGGTCGTCGCGGACAGGGCAGTACTTC.

The chain recombines TRBV11-1 with TRBJ1-6; D is uncertain. Trimming took 2 bases from V and 9 from J, leaving 14 bases between them. This CDR3 has 15 amino acids. In germline, CDR1 is SGHAT, CDR2 FQDESV (reference sequence). The CDR3 here is CASSLFGSEGSPLHF. In DNA form, the CDR3 reads TGTGCCAGCAGCTTATTTGGCAGCGAGGGTTCACCCCTCCACTTT.

The V gene is TRBV2, the J gene TRBJ1-2; D might be TRBD1 (6 bases). The CDR3 loop spans 14 amino acids. The germline CDR1 and CDR2 sequences are SNHLY and FYNNEI. V was pared by 6 bases and J by 0 bases, with 11 bases between. The CDR3 sequence is CASRKGVTNYGYTF. Here the CDR3 DNA reads TGTGCCAGCAGGAAGGGGGTGACTAACTATGGCTACACCTTC.

This clonotype was recorded many times. V is TRBV18 and J is TRBJ1-6; 7 bases match TRBD1. Germline CDR1 and CDR2: KGHSH and LQKENI. With 1 base clipped from V and 15 bases from J, the junction kept 6 bases outside the gene matches. The CDR3 consists of 13 residues. CDR3 DNA: TGTGCCAGCTCACCACGGGACAGCCGCGTCCTCCACTTT. It codes for CASSPRDSRVLHF.

This clonotype occurred many times. This chain joins TRBV2 and TRBJ1-1, with D uncertain. Between the trimmed V and J ends, which lost 0 bases and 5 bases, there was a span of 16 bases. Germline values: CDR1 SNHLY, CDR2 FYNNEI. The CDR3 is 16 residues long. CDR3 DNA: TGTGCCAGCAGTGAAGCGTCCTTTCGGGGAGGGACTGAAGCTTTCTTT. It codes for CASSEASFRGGTEAFF.

V gene TRBV6-1 combines with J gene TRBJ1-1; D may be TRBD1 (6 bases). V was trimmed by 7 bases and J by 3 bases, leaving 21 bases between them. Germline-derived CDR1 and CDR2 are MNHNS and SASEGT. There are 16 residues in the CDR3. CDR3 in amino acids: CASKVGFDRPYTEAFF. For the CDR3, the DNA is TGTGCCAGCAAGGTGGGATTCGACAGGCCATACACTGAAGCTTTCTTT.

This clonotype was counted many times. V gene TRBV20-1 combines with J gene TRBJ2-7; D ambiguous. Trimming stripped 5 bases from V and 3 bases from J, with 14 bases between. CDR3 length equals 13 residues. Germline CDR1 is DFQATT and CDR2 is SNEGSKA (reference sequence). CDR3 region: CSAALPPLYEQYF. DNA for the CDR3: TGCAGTGCTGCCCTTCCACCACTCTACGAGCAGTACTTC.

This clonotype was seen more than once but under ten times. The chain uses TRBV28 and TRBJ2-6, with a possible D match to TRBD1 (5 bases). V lost 6 bases to trimming and J lost 4 bases, with 13 bases between them. This CDR3 contains 15 residues. CDR1 MDHEN and CDR2 SYDVKM come from the germline V gene. In DNA, the CDR3 is TGTGCCAGCAGCTATGCAGGGCTCGGGGCCAACGTCCTGACTTTC. Encoded protein: CASSYAGLGANVLTF.

The chain joins TRBV5-1 to TRBJ2-3; the D gene is possibly TRBD2 (6 bases). The CDR3 is made up of 13 amino acids. CDR1 and CDR2 from the germline V gene are SGHRS and YFSETQ. The germline V and J ends were trimmed by 4 bases and 4 bases, with 10 bases remaining between them. CDR3 in amino acids: CASSRLGADTQYF. For the CDR3, the DNA is TGCGCCAGCAGCCGACTAGGCGCAGATACGCAGTATTTT.